This is a list of T cell receptor beta chains from one sample in a study of neurological immune-mediated disorders. TCRdb reanalysed the 5' RACE reads using MiXCR and keeps one entry per CDR3 protein. The data hold about 53,000 distinct CDR3 sequences, with approximately 17% observed a single time. Sequencing was done on a sample of PBMCs. All receptors derive from a man aged 60 to 75 in good health. CDR3s include the opening cysteine and the closing phenylalanine or tryptophan. The D gene is left open where the match is weak. Some rows have no size entry. The others give once, few or many, or a class for an expanded clone.

j_gene	abundance	d_gene	v_gene	CDR3nt	CDR3aa
TRBJ2-3	few	-	TRBV29-1	TGCAGCGTTGAAGAGGGGGGTCAGGGCACAGATACGCAGTATTTT	CSVEEGGQGTDTQYF
TRBJ2-1	many	TRBD1	TRBV3-1	TGTGCCAGCAGCCAGCTAGGACAGGGAGAGCAGTTCTTC	CASSQLGQGEQFF
TRBJ1-1	many	-	TRBV4-3	TGCGCCAGCAGCCAAGAAAACAGGCTCTTCACTGAAGCTTTCTTT	CASSQENRLFTEAFF
TRBJ2-1	many	-	TRBV7-2	TGTGCCAGCAAAGGGTTCTATTGGACTGCATCCTACAATGAGCAGTTCTTC	CASKGFYWTASYNEQFF
TRBJ1-1	many	TRBD1	TRBV4-1	TGCGCCAGCAGCCCCTACAGGGGCTACACTGAAGCTTTCTTT	CASSPYRGYTEAFF
TRBJ2-7	many	-	TRBV5-1	TGCGCCAGCTCGGCGGGGCCGGCCTACGAGCAGTACTTC	CASSAGPAYEQYF
TRBJ2-7	few	TRBD1	TRBV19	TGTGCCAGTAGCGCCTCAGGGGGCATTTCCTACGAGCAGTACTTC	CASSASGGISYEQYF
TRBJ2-7	many	TRBD1	TRBV5-1	TGCGCCAGCAGCTTGGACCTAATCCCGAGACAGGGGGTCAGGGGGATCTACGAGCAGTACTTC	CASSLDLIPRQGVRGIYEQYF
TRBJ2-5	many	TRBD1	TRBV12-3/TRBV12-4	TGTGCCAGCAGTTTAGCTCGAAAGGGGACAGGGTTAGAGACCCAGTACTTC	CASSLARKGTGLETQYF
TRBJ2-5	many	TRBD2	TRBV7-2	TGTGCCAGCAGCTTAGGGGCGGGAGACGGTGAGACCCAGTACTTC	CASSLGAGDGETQYF
TRBJ2-5	many	TRBD2	TRBV15	TGTGCCACCAGCAGAGTCGCGGGCGGGGGAGAGACCCAGTACTTC	CATSRVAGGGETQYF
TRBJ2-2	many	-	TRBV15	TGTGCCACCAGGACTCCGAACACCGGGGAGCTGTTTTTT	CATRTPNTGELFF
TRBJ2-4	many	TRBD2	TRBV20-1	TGCAGTGCCATCCAGCGGGGGTTAGCCAAAAACATTCAGTACTTC	CSAIQRGLAKNIQYF
TRBJ2-7	many	TRBD2	TRBV20-1	TGCAGTGCACAATTTACCCCCTTAGCGGGGGGCTTTGAGCAGTACTTC	CSAQFTPLAGGFEQYF
TRBJ1-1	many	-	TRBV5-5	TGTGCCAGCAGCCCGAAAACGGGGGCCGGGGCTTTCTTT	CASSPKTGAGAFF
TRBJ2-7	many	-	TRBV7-8	TGTGCCAGCAGTCGCCAAGCGGCCCTGCAGGACGAGCAGTACTTC	CASSRQAALQDEQYF
TRBJ2-2	many	TRBD2	TRBV5-1	TGCGCCAGCAGCTCTCCTGGGGGAAGCGGGATTACCGGGGAGCTGTTTTTT	CASSSPGGSGITGELFF
TRBJ2-1	many	-	TRBV5-5	TGTGCCAGCAGCTTGCGCTTTAGCTCCTACAATGAGCAGTTCTTC	CASSLRFSSYNEQFF
TRBJ2-4	many	-	TRBV5-1	TGCGCCAGCAGCTGGGCGGGGGCCAAAAACATTCAGTACTTC	CASSWAGAKNIQYF
TRBJ2-1	many	TRBD2	TRBV5-5	TGTGCCAGCAGCTTGGGACTAGCGGGGCACAATGAGCAGTTCTTC	CASSLGLAGHNEQFF
TRBJ2-2	many	-	TRBV6-5	TGTGCCAGCAGTTACAAATGGGACACCGGGGAGCTGTTTTTT	CASSYKWDTGELFF
TRBJ2-1	-	TRBD2	TRBV9	TGTGCCAGCAGCAACCGACTAGCGGGAGGGCCGAATGAGCAGTTCTTC	CASSNRLAGGPNEQFF
TRBJ2-7	-	TRBD1	TRBV28	TGTGCCAGCACCCGAATGGTCAGGGGGCTCGACGAGCAGTACTTC	CASTRMVRGLDEQYF
TRBJ2-1	once	-	TRBV12-3/TRBV12-4	TGTGCGAGCAGTTTTCTCGAAGAGCAGTTCTTC	CASSFLEEQFF
TRBJ2-3	-	TRBD2	TRBV29-1	TGCAGCGTTGAAGATCCCAGACTAGCGGGAGGGGGGTTATCAAAAGATACGCAGTATTTT	CSVEDPRLAGGGLSKDTQYF
TRBJ2-7	many	-	TRBV6-6	TGTGCCAGCACGTTTCGATATCCATCCTACGAGCAGTACTTC	CASTFRYPSYEQYF